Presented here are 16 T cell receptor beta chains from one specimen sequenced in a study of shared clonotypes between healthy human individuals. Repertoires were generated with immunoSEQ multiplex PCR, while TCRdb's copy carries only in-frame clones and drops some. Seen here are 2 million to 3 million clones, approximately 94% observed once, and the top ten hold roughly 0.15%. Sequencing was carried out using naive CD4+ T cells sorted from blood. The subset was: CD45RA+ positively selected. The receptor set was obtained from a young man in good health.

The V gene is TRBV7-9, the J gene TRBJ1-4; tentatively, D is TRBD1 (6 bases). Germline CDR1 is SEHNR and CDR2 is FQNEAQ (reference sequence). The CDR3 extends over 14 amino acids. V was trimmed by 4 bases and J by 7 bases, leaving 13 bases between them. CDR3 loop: CASSYMGAVEKLFF. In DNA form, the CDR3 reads TGTGCCAGCAGCTACATGGGGGCCGTTGAAAAACTGTTTTTT.

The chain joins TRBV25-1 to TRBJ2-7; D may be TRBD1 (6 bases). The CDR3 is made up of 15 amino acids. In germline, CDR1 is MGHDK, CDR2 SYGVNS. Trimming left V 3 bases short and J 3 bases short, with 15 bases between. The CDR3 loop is CASSEGVGRGYEQYF. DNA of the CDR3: TGTGCCAGCAGTGAGGGCGTGGGCAGGGGCTACGAGCAGTACTTC.

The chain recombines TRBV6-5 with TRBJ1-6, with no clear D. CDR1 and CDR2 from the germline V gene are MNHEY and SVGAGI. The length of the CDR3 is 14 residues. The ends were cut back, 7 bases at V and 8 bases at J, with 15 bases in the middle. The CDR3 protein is CASTRSPQDSPLHF. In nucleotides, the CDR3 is TGTGCCAGCACCAGAAGCCCGCAGGATTCACCCCTCCACTTT.

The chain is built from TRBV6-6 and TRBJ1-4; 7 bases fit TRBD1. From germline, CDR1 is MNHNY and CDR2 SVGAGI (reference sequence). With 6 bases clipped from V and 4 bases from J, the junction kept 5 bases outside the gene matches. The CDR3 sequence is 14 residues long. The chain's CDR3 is CASRRGQLNEKLFF. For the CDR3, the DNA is TGTGCCAGCAGGAGGGGACAGCTTAATGAAAAACTGTTTTTT.

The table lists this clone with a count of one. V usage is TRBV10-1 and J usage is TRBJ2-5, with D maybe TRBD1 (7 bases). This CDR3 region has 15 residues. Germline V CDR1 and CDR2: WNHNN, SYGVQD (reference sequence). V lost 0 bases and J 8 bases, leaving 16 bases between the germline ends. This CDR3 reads CASSESGRQGGTQYF. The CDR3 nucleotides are TGCGCCAGCAGTGAGTCAGGGAGACAGGGAGGCACCCAGTACTTC.

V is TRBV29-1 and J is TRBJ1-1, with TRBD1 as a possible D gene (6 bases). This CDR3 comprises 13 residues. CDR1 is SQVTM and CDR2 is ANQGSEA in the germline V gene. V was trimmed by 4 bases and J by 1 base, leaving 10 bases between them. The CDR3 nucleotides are TGCAGCGTTGGTCAGGGGACGAACACTGAAGCTTTCTTT. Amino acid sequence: CSVGQGTNTEAFF.

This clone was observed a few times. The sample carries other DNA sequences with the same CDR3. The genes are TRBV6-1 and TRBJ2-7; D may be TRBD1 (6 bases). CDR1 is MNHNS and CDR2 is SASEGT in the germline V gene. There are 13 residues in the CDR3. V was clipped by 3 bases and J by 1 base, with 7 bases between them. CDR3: CASSDQGSYEQYF. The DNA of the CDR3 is TGTGCCAGCAGTGATCAGGGGTCCTACGAGCAGTACTTC.

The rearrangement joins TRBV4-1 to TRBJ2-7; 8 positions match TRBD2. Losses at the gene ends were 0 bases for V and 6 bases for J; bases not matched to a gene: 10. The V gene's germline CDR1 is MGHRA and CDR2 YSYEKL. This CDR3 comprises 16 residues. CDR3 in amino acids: CASSQDTGEAGGEQYF. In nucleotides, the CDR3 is TGCGCCAGCAGCCAAGATACAGGCGAGGCGGGGGGCGAGCAGTACTTC.

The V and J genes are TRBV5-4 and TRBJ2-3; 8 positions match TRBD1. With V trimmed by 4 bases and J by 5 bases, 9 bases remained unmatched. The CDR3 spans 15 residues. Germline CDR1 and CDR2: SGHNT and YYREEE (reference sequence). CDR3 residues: CASSTAGGWLDTQYF. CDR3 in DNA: TGTGCCAGCAGCACTGCAGGGGGCTGGTTAGATACGCAGTATTTT.

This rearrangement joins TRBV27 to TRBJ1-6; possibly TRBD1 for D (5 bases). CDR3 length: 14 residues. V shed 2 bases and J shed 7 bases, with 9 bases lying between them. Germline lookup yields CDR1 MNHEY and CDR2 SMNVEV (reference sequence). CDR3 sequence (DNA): TGTGCCAGCAGTTTACCCAGGGTAAATTCACCCCTCCACTTT. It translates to CASSLPRVNSPLHF.

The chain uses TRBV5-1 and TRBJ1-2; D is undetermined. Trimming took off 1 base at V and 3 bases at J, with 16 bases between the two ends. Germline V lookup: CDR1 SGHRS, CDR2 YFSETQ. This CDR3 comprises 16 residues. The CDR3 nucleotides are TGCGCCAGCAGCTTGTCAGGAATCCGGCAGGACTATGGCTACACCTTC. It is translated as CASSLSGIRQDYGYTF.

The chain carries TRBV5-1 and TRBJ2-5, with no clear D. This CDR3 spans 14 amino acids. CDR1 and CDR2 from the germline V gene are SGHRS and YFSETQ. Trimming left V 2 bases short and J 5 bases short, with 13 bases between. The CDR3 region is CASSLEPGTETQYF. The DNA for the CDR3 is TGCGCCAGCAGCTTAGAACCAGGAACGGAGACCCAGTACTTC.

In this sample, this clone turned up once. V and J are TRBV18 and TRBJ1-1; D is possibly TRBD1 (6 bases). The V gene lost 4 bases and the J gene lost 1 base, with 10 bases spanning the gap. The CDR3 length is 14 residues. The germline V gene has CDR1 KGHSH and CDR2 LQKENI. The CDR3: CASSRAGANTEAFF. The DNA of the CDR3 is TGTGCCAGCTCACGGGCGGGGGCGAACACTGAAGCTTTCTTT.

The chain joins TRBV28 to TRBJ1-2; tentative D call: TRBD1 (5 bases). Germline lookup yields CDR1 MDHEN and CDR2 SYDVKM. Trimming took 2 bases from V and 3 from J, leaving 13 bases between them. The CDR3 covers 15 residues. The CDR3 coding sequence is TGTGCCAGCAGTTTAGCAGGGCTAGGGGACTATGGCTACACCTTC. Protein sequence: CASSLAGLGDYGYTF.

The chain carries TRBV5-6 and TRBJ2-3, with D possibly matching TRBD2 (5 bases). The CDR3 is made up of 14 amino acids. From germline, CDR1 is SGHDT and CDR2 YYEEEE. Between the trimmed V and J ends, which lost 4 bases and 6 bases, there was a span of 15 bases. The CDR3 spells CASSPSGRPDTQYF. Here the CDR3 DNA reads TGTGCCAGCAGCCCAAGCGGCAGGCCCGATACGCAGTATTTT.

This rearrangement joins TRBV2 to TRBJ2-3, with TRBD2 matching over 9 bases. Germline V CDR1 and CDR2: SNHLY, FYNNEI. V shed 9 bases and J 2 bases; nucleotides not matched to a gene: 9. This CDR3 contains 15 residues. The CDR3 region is CASRETSGITDTQYF. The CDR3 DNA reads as TGTGCCAGTCGAGAGACTAGCGGAATCACAGATACGCAGTATTTT.